One TCR beta chain is described in this entry. Its matching antigen is unknown. CD8 cells regarded as naive lacked CD45RO, were positively chosen for CCR7, and omitted terminally differentiated effector memory CD45RA+ cells. The entry originates in a study of shared clonotypes between healthy human individuals. Study at large: Three plates each covered CD4 naive and memory; CD8 naive two, CD8 memory one. Whole-study results and caveats: The authors sampled blood alone, and tissue repertoires likely differ.

The germline CDR1 and CDR2 sequences are MDHEN and SYDVKM. The CDR3 is made up of 12 amino acids. V shed 6 bases and J shed 13 bases, with 18 bases lying between them. An even split of each subset's genomic DNA across several immunoSEQ plates was performed. The authors loaded roughly 200 ng DNA, 25,000 to 30,000 T cell genomes, into sorted-subset replicate PCRs. Sequencing used immunoSEQ multiplex PCR; TCRdb keeps in-frame clones, though not all of them. The sample lists about 2 million clones; about 95% were seen once. The chain couples TRBV28 to TRBJ2-5, with D possibly matching TRBD2 (7 bases). The material sequenced was naive CD8+ T cells sorted from blood. This clonotype was sampled from a man aged 18-30 years in good health. The CDR3 region is CASSTPRGAWYF. The DNA of the CDR3 is TGTGCCAGCAGCACGCCTCGGGGGGCCTGGTACTTC.